The 13 T cell receptor beta chains presented below share a single source sample, sequenced in a study of blood T cells in healthy people across ages. The second PCR ran roughly 6 to 11 cycles with a sample-barcoded 5' primer and J-beta primers. Via MiXCR, TCRdb re-called the 5' RACE reads, giving one row per CDR3 protein. Of some 640,000 distinct CDR3 sequences in the sample, about 52% were seen once. Sequenced: blood. All receptors derive from a woman aged 55-69 years in good health.

The V gene is TRBV29-1, the J gene TRBJ2-1; 13 positions match TRBD2. The CDR3 extends over 15 amino acids. After removal of 5 bases from V and 13 bases from J, the junction contained 14 bases not matched to a gene. Per the germline V gene, CDR1 is SQVTM and CDR2 is ANQGSEA. The CDR3 here is CSVTGLAGAYLSQFF. DNA for the CDR3: TGCAGCGTTACCGGACTAGCGGGAGCCTACCTCAGTCAGTTCTTC.

The V gene is TRBV28, the J gene TRBJ2-3; 11 positions agree with TRBD1. This CDR3 spans 15 amino acids. CDR1 is MDHEN, CDR2 SYDVKM, per germline. The junction had 7 bases not matched to a gene; V was cut back by 6 bases and J by 5 bases. In nucleotides, the CDR3 is TGTGCCAGCAGACGGACAGGGGGCCGGGGAGATACGCAGTATTTT. It codes for CASRRTGGRGDTQYF.

This rearrangement joins TRBV20-1 to TRBJ2-1; a possible D gene is TRBD2 (6 bases). CDR1 DFQATT and CDR2 SNEGSKA come from the germline V gene (reference sequence). Trimming took 4 bases from V and 5 from J, leaving 15 bases between them. The CDR3 is made up of 14 amino acids. In DNA form, the CDR3 reads TGCAGTGCTACCGGGACTGAACCTAACAATGAGCAGTTCTTC. It encodes CSATGTEPNNEQFF.

This clonotype was counted ten times or more. V and J are TRBV11-1 and TRBJ2-3; D might be TRBD2 (8 bases). CDR3 length: 17 residues. Trimming removed 1 base from V and 1 base from J, with 15 bases in between. Germline V gene lookup returns CDR1 SGHAT and CDR2 FQDESV (reference sequence). CDR3 nucleotides: TGTGCCAGCAGCTTAGACAGGGGACTAGACGGCACAGATACGCAGTATTTT. Its translation: CASSLDRGLDGTDTQYF.

The chain links TRBV16 to TRBJ2-1; 8 bases map to TRBD1. The CDR3 sequence is 13 residues long. Germline loops: CDR1 KGHSY, CDR2 FQNENV. Trimming at V came to 7 bases and at J to 6 bases, leaving 5 bases not matched to a gene. Written as DNA, the CDR3 is TGTGCCAGCACCCGGACAGGGATCAATGAGCAGTTCTTC. It yields the protein CASTRTGINEQFF.

The rearrangement joins TRBV7-9 to TRBJ1-1, with D hard to call. V was shortened by 0 bases and J by 8 bases, with 10 bases between the two germline ends. Germline CDR1 reads SEHNR; CDR2 reads FQNEAQ (reference sequence). This CDR3 region has 13 residues. The DNA of the CDR3 is TGTGCCAGCAGCTTAGCGCTAACGTCGGAAGCTTTCTTT. It codes for CASSLALTSEAFF.

This clonotype was recorded a few times. The chain recombines TRBV7-9 with TRBJ2-1, with D maybe TRBD2 (6 bases). Germline V lookup: CDR1 SEHNR, CDR2 FQNEAQ (reference sequence). The V end was cut by 1 base, the J end by 10 bases, with 11 bases between. The CDR3 runs 13 residues. In DNA, the CDR3 is TGTGCCAGCAGCTTAGGGGACTCGCGGGAGCAGTTCTTC. Translating gives CASSLGDSREQFF.

This rearrangement joins TRBV20-1 to TRBJ1-5; 8 nucleotides line up with TRBD1. The V segment lost 3 bases and the J segment 7 bases; nucleotides outside the gene matches: 2. The CDR3 consists of 12 residues. Germline V CDR1 and CDR2: DFQATT, SNEGSKA (reference sequence). The CDR3, as DNA: TGCAGTGCTAGGGACAGGGTCCAGCCCCAGCATTTT. It yields the protein CSARDRVQPQHF.

In this sample, this clonotype turned up a few times. J is TRBJ2-3 and V is TRBV29-1; weak D call: TRBD1 (5 bases). Trimming took off 5 bases at V and 2 bases at J, with 17 bases between the two ends. The CDR3 extends over 15 amino acids. Germline-derived CDR1 and CDR2 are SQVTM and ANQGSEA. The CDR3 DNA reads as TGCAGCGTTTATAGGGGTCCCGCAGTCACAGATACGCAGTATTTT. Its translation: CSVYRGPAVTDTQYF.

This chain joins TRBV5-1 and TRBJ2-4; D might be TRBD1 or TRBD2, each matching 5 bases. V shed 4 bases and J shed 6 bases, with 14 bases lying between them. From germline, CDR1 is SGHRS and CDR2 YFSETQ. The CDR3 contains 14 residues. The CDR3 nucleotides read TGCGCCAGCAGCCTGGACCCGAGGGGAAACATTCAGTACTTC. Its protein is CASSLDPRGNIQYF.

The chain recombines TRBV5-1 with TRBJ2-3; D is unclear. The germline V and J ends were trimmed by 4 bases and 0 bases, with 12 bases remaining between them. The CDR3 spans 15 residues. CDR1 is SGHRS, CDR2 YFSETQ, per germline. CDR3 protein: CASSLAEPSTDTQYF. The DNA for the CDR3 is TGCGCCAGCAGCCTCGCAGAACCTAGCACAGATACGCAGTATTTT.

This chain joins TRBV3-1 and TRBJ1-6, with 10 bases lining up with TRBD1. CDR3 length: 16 residues. Germline CDR1 and CDR2: LGHDT and YNNKEL (reference sequence). V dropped 4 bases and J dropped 6; count of bases not matched to a gene: 6. CDR3 region: CASSLPGTGANSPLHF. As DNA, the CDR3 is TGTGCCAGCAGCCTCCCCGGGACAGGGGCTAATTCACCCCTCCACTTT.

This clonotype was observed a few times. The CDR3 DNA reads as TGTGCCAGCAGGCGGAGGGGGGGCACAGATACGCAGTATTTT. It is translated as CASRRRGGTDTQYF. This chain connects TRBV28 to TRBJ2-3; D is possibly TRBD1 or TRBD2 (6 bases each). Germline-derived CDR1 and CDR2 are MDHEN and SYDVKM. The CDR3 consists of 14 residues. V lost 6 bases to trimming and J lost 1 base, with 11 bases between them.